This T cell receptor (beta chain) emerged from a study of blood T cells in healthy people across ages. Looking at the study overall: For every two T cells, template switching captured about one barcoded beta molecule.

Comments on this clonotype: Its specificity is not known.

The CDR3 is 13 residues long. V was clipped by 0 bases and J by 9 bases, with 10 bases between them. CDR1 is SGHRS and CDR2 is YFSETQ in the germline V gene. Whole-study findings and limits: More naive CD4+ cells and higher diversity were found in long-lived than in aged donors.

A second roughly 6 to 11 cycle PCR used barcoded and J-beta primers. In TCRdb, the 5' RACE reads were re-called with MiXCR into one record per CDR3 protein. The top ten hold 10% to 15% of the sample, which has about a million distinct CDR3 sequences, around two fifths seen once. Sequenced input: blood. The chain carries TRBV5-1 and TRBJ1-5; possibly TRBD1 for D (6 bases). The clonotype originates from a man younger than 35 in good health. Here the CDR3 DNA reads TGCGCCAGCAGCTTGGATAGGGGGGGGCCCCAGCATTTT. Translation: CASSLDRGGPQHF.